This T cell receptor (beta chain) is drawn from a study of cytomegalovirus exposure and HLA in healthy donors. Study outcomes and limitations: V- and J-gene trimming in TCR beta was tied to a missense DCLRE1C variant by an analysis performed later. Being indistinguishable, some V segments were excluded, TRBV6-2 and TRBV6-3 among them. Both high specificity and high sensitivity reportedly marked the classifier's diagnosis of cytomegalovirus status.

Both 60 Vbeta primers and 13 Jbeta primers went into the PCR. The table came from immunoSEQ multiplex PCR; TCRdb's copy has only in-frame clones and leaves some out. This sample has roughly 300,000 clones, with 70% to 90% found just once. In the case of this clone: Antigen: not known.

Per germline, CDR1 SGHRS and CDR2 YFSETQ. The ends lost 4 bases at V and 7 bases at J; junction bases unmatched: 10. The CDR3 totals 15 residues. The sequenced sample was PBMCs. The genes are TRBV5-1 and TRBJ2-7; TRBD2 aligns across 11 bases. The receptor was isolated from a man between 40 and 49 years old in good health and CMV-seropositive. CDR3 coding DNA: TGCGCCAGCAGCGGGACTAGCGGTGCCCCCTTGGAGCAGTACTTC. Its protein is CASSGTSGAPLEQYF.